Shown below are 29 T cell receptor beta chains from a single sample sequenced in a study of identical twins. TCRdb independently ran MiXCR on the 5' RACE reads; one entry per CDR3 protein. Seen here are approximately 590,000 distinct CDR3 sequences, nearly 10% observed once, and the top ten hold approximately 3.2%. The sample also formed part of further work on yellow fever vaccine responses in identical twins.

Sample: PBMCs. These receptors originate from a woman aged 18-29 years in good health.

This clonotype was counted between two and nine times. The chain carries TRBV15 and TRBJ2-5, with D tentatively TRBD2 (5 bases). CDR3 length: 14 amino acids. The V gene lost 0 bases and the J gene lost 4 bases, with 9 bases spanning the gap. Germline-derived CDR1 and CDR2 are LNHNV and YYDKDF (reference sequence). DNA for the CDR3: TGTGCCACCAGCAGAGATCCGGCGGGAGAGACCCAGTACTTC. This translates into CATSRDPAGETQYF. Drawing the rest from reference TRBV15 and TRBJ2-5, the complete variable domain is DAMVIQNPRYQVTQFGKPVTLSCSQTLNHNVMYWYQQKSSQAPKLLFHYYDKDFNNEADTPDNFQSRRPNTSFCFLDIRSPGLGDTAMYLCATSRDPAGETQYFGPGTRLLVL.

This clonotype was detected only a few times. V and J are TRBV10-3 and TRBJ2-3; perhaps TRBD2 as D (5 bases). Per germline, CDR1 ENHRY and CDR2 SYGVKD. V was trimmed by 3 bases and J by 4 bases, leaving 11 bases between them. The CDR3 has 14 residues. CDR3 coding DNA: TGTGCCATCAGTGATGTAGGAGGCCCAGATACGCAGTATTTT. Amino acid sequence: CAISDVGGPDTQYF.

V gene TRBV3-1 combines with J gene TRBJ2-3; possibly TRBD2 for D (6 bases). V was shortened by 2 bases and J by 0 bases, with 6 bases between the two germline ends. The CDR3 totals 14 residues. Germline loops: CDR1 LGHDT, CDR2 YNNKEL (reference sequence). CDR3 nucleotides: TGTGCCAGCAGCCAACGGGGGAGCACAGATACGCAGTATTTT. The encoded protein is CASSQRGSTDTQYF.

This clonotype was detected many times. The chain carries TRBV11-2 and TRBJ2-7; 8 bases are shared with TRBD1. After removal of 1 base from V and 2 bases from J, the junction contained 4 bases not matched to a gene. CDR3 length: 15 residues. Germline V lookup: CDR1 SGHAT, CDR2 FQNNGV. The CDR3 loop is CASSLAGGLTYEQYF. CDR3 coding DNA: TGTGCCAGCAGCTTAGCAGGGGGCCTCACCTACGAGCAGTACTTC.

In its sample, this clonotype was seen a few times. V is TRBV7-9 and J is TRBJ2-5; tentatively, D is TRBD1 or TRBD2 (5 bases each). With 5 bases removed from V and 4 bases from J, the gap between germline ends came to 23 bases. This CDR3 is 17 amino acids long. Looked up from germline, CDR1 is SEHNR and CDR2 is FQNEAQ (reference sequence). The CDR3 nucleotides read TGTGCCAGCAGCAGAAGGAGGTCAGGGATAGACGGAGAGACCCAGTACTTC. This sequence encodes CASSRRRSGIDGETQYF.

The chain carries TRBV7-2 and TRBJ2-3; unclear D gene. CDR1 is SGHTA and CDR2 is FQGNSA in the germline V gene. Trimming left V 2 bases short and J 1 base short, with 10 bases between. This CDR3 has 15 residues. The CDR3 coding sequence is TGTGCCAGCAGCTTAAGGAGCCAGGGCACAGATACGCAGTATTTT. Translated, it gives CASSLRSQGTDTQYF.

This clonotype came up a few times. CDR3 region: CASDRGGYTF. The CDR3 DNA sequence: TGTGCCAGCGACCGGGGTGGCTACACCTTC. V usage is TRBV12-3 or TRBV12-4 and J usage is TRBJ1-2; D ambiguous. Trimming cost V 8 bases and J 7 bases, with 8 bases left between them. This CDR3 has 10 residues.

This clonotype was seen a few times. V and J are TRBV30 and TRBJ1-6; 7 bases fit TRBD1. The V and J ends lost 7 bases and 9 bases, in that order; junction bases with no gene match: 9. Germline V gene data show CDR1 as GTSNPN and CDR2 as SVGIG (reference sequence). This CDR3 comprises 13 residues. Written as DNA, the CDR3 is TGTGCCTCTCGGACAGGTCGGACTTCACCCCTCCACTTT. Residues: CASRTGRTSPLHF. The whole variable domain, filled in from reference TRBV30 and TRBJ1-6, reads SQTIHQWPATLVQPVGSPLSLECTVEGTSNPNLYWYRQAAGRGLQLLFYSVGIGQISSEVPQNLSASRPQDRQFILSSKKLLLSDSGFYLCASRTGRTSPLHFGNGTRLTVT.

This clonotype was seen a few times. The chain links TRBV4-2 to TRBJ1-1, with D perhaps TRBD1 (5 bases). CDR1 and CDR2 from the germline V gene are LGHNA and YNFKEQ. The CDR3 is 14 amino acids. Trimming removed 0 bases from V and 4 bases from J, with 9 bases in between. CDR3 bases: TGTGCCAGCAGCCAAGAACCAGGGAGCACTGAAGCTTTCTTT. It encodes CASSQEPGSTEAFF.

This clonotype came up a few times. The V call is TRBV20-1, the J call TRBJ1-1; D is perhaps TRBD1 (5 bases). The length of the CDR3 is 13 residues. CDR1 and CDR2 from the germline V gene are DFQATT and SNEGSKA (reference sequence). V gave up 5 bases and J gave up 1 base, with 11 bases separating them. CDR3 coding DNA: TGCAGTGCTCACGACAGCACGAACACTGAAGCTTTCTTT. As protein: CSAHDSTNTEAFF.

This clonotype appeared a few times. The J gene is TRBJ2-7, the V gene TRBV4-3; 7 nucleotides line up with TRBD1. Germline V gene lookup returns CDR1 LGHNA and CDR2 YSLEER. With V trimmed by 0 bases and J by 2 bases, 1 base remained unmatched. The CDR3 is made up of 14 amino acids. CDR3 nucleotides: TGCGCCAGCAGCCAAGAGACAGGGCCCTACGAGCAGTACTTC. This sequence encodes CASSQETGPYEQYF.

This clonotype occurred many times. The rearrangement joins TRBV11-2 to TRBJ2-1; a weak D match, TRBD1 (7 bases). There are 15 residues in the CDR3. CDR1 and CDR2 from the germline V gene are SGHAT and FQNNGV. Trimming pared 6 bases from V and 9 bases from J, leaving 21 bases between. The DNA of the CDR3 is TGTGCCAGCAGAATAGCCGGGACTCAGGGGGGTGAGCAGTTCTTC. The encoded protein is CASRIAGTQGGEQFF.

The sample holds a few counts of this clonotype. The chain carries TRBV30 and TRBJ2-1; a weak D match, TRBD1 (6 bases). The V gene's germline CDR1 is GTSNPN and CDR2 SVGIG (reference sequence). The germline V and J ends were trimmed by 8 bases and 3 bases, with 14 bases remaining between them. This CDR3 contains 13 residues. The CDR3 region is CAHNRDNYNEQFF. DNA of the CDR3: TGTGCCCACAACCGGGACAACTACAATGAGCAGTTCTTC.

The V call is TRBV24-1, the J call TRBJ2-1, with TRBD1 matching 7 bases. The germline CDR1 and CDR2 sequences are KGHDR and SFDVKD. The CDR3 covers 14 residues. V was pared by 4 bases and J by 10 bases, with 9 bases of the junction left unmatched. The CDR3 DNA sequence: TGTGCCACCAGTGAACCTGACAGGGTCGACGAGCAGTTCTTC. This encodes CATSEPDRVDEQFF.

The rearrangement links TRBV5-4 to TRBJ1-6; TRBD1 agrees at 7 bases. CDR1 SGHNT and CDR2 YYREEE come from the germline V gene (reference sequence). Losses at the gene ends were 5 bases for V and 4 bases for J; bases not matched to a gene: 3. The CDR3 has 14 amino acids. The CDR3 sequence: CASREGQYNSPLHF. CDR3 nucleotides: TGTGCCAGCAGGGAGGGACAGTATAATTCACCCCTCCACTTT.

The chain carries TRBV30 and TRBJ2-7; TRBD1 is a possible D gene (5 bases). Germline CDR1 GTSNPN, CDR2 SVGIG (reference sequence). Trimming stripped 0 bases from V and 3 bases from J, with 9 bases between. The length of the CDR3 is 13 residues. This CDR3 is CAWSVAQGYEQYF. As DNA, the CDR3 is TGTGCCTGGAGTGTTGCCCAGGGCTACGAGCAGTACTTC. The entire variable domain, with the rest obtained from reference TRBV30 and TRBJ2-7, is as follows: SQTIHQWPATLVQPVGSPLSLECTVEGTSNPNLYWYRQAAGRGLQLLFYSVGIGQISSEVPQNLSASRPQDRQFILSSKKLLLSDSGFYLCAWSVAQGYEQYFGPGTRLTVT.

With respect to this clonotype: A read error may explain this, as a much larger clone is one base away. V is TRBV5-1 and J is TRBJ2-1; TRBD2 is a possible D gene (6 bases). The CDR3 contains 14 residues. Per the germline V gene, CDR1 is SGHRS and CDR2 is YFSETQ. CDR3 bases: TGCGTCAGCAGCTGGCCCGGGACTGGGAATGAGCAGTTCTTC. Protein sequence: CVSSWPGTGNEQFF.

This chain connects TRBV5-1 to TRBJ2-1; TRBD2 matches 9 bases. Germline values: CDR1 SGHRS, CDR2 YFSETQ. This CDR3 contains 16 residues. J lost 6 bases, V lost 3 bases, and 10 bases had no gene match. This CDR3 reads CASSSLEGLAGNEQFF. The CDR3 DNA follows: TGCGCCAGCAGCTCTTTGGAGGGACTAGCAGGCAATGAGCAGTTCTTC.

This clonotype was seen a few times. This chain connects TRBV7-2 to TRBJ2-5; a possible D gene is TRBD1 (5 bases). V was clipped by 1 base and J by 3 bases, with 12 bases between them. CDR3 length: 15 residues. CDR1 and CDR2 (germline): SGHTA, FQGNSA. CDR3 sequence (DNA): TGTGCCAGCAGCTTAGGTGGCAGGGCAGAAGAGACCCAGTACTTC. Encoded protein: CASSLGGRAEETQYF.

In its sample, this clonotype was seen once. The genes are TRBV20-1 and TRBJ2-7, with D possibly matching TRBD2 (6 bases). In germline, CDR1 is DFQATT, CDR2 SNEGSKA (reference sequence). The length of the CDR3 is 14 residues. Trimming stripped 5 bases from V and 3 bases from J, with 17 bases between. DNA for the CDR3: TGCAGTGCTTGCCGGGACTCCGAATACTACGAGCAGTACTTC. Translating it yields CSACRDSEYYEQYF.

In this sample, this clonotype turned up many times. The V gene is TRBV30, the J gene TRBJ2-1; D may correspond to TRBD1 or TRBD2 (5 bases each). Trimming cost V 4 bases and J 6 bases, with 13 bases left between them. Germline-derived CDR1 and CDR2 are GTSNPN and SVGIG (reference sequence). The length of the CDR3 is 13 residues. This CDR3 reads CAWNAGTGNEQFF. In nucleotides, the CDR3 is TGTGCCTGGAACGCAGGGACCGGCAATGAGCAGTTCTTC.

In its sample, this clonotype was seen many times. The rearrangement uses TRBV7-9 and TRBJ2-3, with 9 bases aligning to TRBD2. Trimming removed 7 bases from V and 5 bases from J; junction bases left unmatched: 7. The CDR3 is 14 residues long. The germline gives CDR1 SEHNR, CDR2 FQNEAQ (reference sequence). Here the CDR3 DNA reads TGTGCCAGCAATGGCGGGGGGGCCTTAGATACGCAGTATTTT. Translated: CASNGGGALDTQYF.

This clonotype was seen repeatedly, ten times or more. This chain connects TRBV7-8 to TRBJ2-1; D may be TRBD1 or TRBD2 (6 bases each). The CDR3 extends over 17 amino acids. Germline CDR1 reads SGHVS; CDR2 reads FQNEAQ. V was cut by 1 base and J by 1 base, with 14 bases left in between. The CDR3 coding sequence is TGTGCCAGCAGCTTAGAAGGGGGGTTTCGATCCTACAATGAGCAGTTCTTC. It translates to CASSLEGGFRSYNEQFF.

This clonotype was counted only a few times. This sequence joins TRBV7-8 and TRBJ2-2, with D perhaps matching TRBD2 (5 bases). Germline V gene sequence: CDR1 SGHVS, CDR2 FQNEAQ. Trimming pared 1 base from V and 1 base from J, leaving 10 bases between. The CDR3 is 16 amino acids. This CDR3 reads CASSLVAGKNTGELFF. DNA of the CDR3: TGTGCCAGCAGCTTAGTAGCCGGGAAGAACACCGGGGAGCTGTTTTTT.

This clonotype was found a few times. The chain links TRBV28 to TRBJ2-3, with D maybe TRBD1 (6 bases). The CDR3 extends over 16 amino acids. Trimming shortened V by 5 bases and J by 2 bases, and 17 bases separated the two germline ends. In germline, CDR1 is MDHEN, CDR2 SYDVKM. CDR3 in amino acids: CASSTRADRTTDTQYF. The CDR3 nucleotides are TGTGCCAGCAGTACCAGGGCGGACAGAACCACAGATACGCAGTATTTT.

The chain combines TRBV12-3 or TRBV12-4 with TRBJ1-2; maybe TRBD1 (5 bases). Trimming stripped 2 bases from V and 6 bases from J, with 10 bases between. This CDR3 contains 13 residues. Here the CDR3 reads CASSLKQVDGYTF. In DNA, the CDR3 is TGTGCCAGCAGTTTAAAACAGGTCGATGGCTACACCTTC.

The sample holds many counts of this clonotype. The chain recombines TRBV20-1 with TRBJ2-2, with D tentatively TRBD1 (6 bases). CDR1 is DFQATT, CDR2 SNEGSKA, per germline (reference sequence). Trimming removed 6 bases at V and 3 bases at J, with 11 bases between. The CDR3 consists of 13 residues. CDR3 bases: TGCAGTGCCTCCGGACAGTACACCGGGGAGCTGTTTTTT. It translates to CSASGQYTGELFF.

The chain uses TRBV9 and TRBJ2-7, with TRBD2 as a possible D gene (6 bases). This CDR3 contains 14 residues. Trimming stripped 4 bases from V and 6 bases from J, with 17 bases between. Germline V lookup: CDR1 SGDLS, CDR2 YYNGEE. The CDR3 nucleotides are TGTGCCAGCAGCCTATCACTAGCCGGGGGCGAGCAGTACTTC. Protein sequence: CASSLSLAGGEQYF.

This clonotype was detected a few times. This chain uses TRBV5-1 with TRBJ1-6; D is uncertain. V was clipped by 0 bases and J by 7 bases, with 11 bases between them. Looked up from germline, CDR1 is SGHRS and CDR2 is YFSETQ. The CDR3 spans 15 residues. The CDR3 nucleotides read TGCGCCAGCAGCTTGGCCCCTACCGGGAATTCACCCCTCCACTTT. Residues: CASSLAPTGNSPLHF.